The 26 T cell receptor beta chains below were found in one sample sequenced in a study of identical twins. TCRdb reprocessed the 5' RACE reads via MiXCR and lists one record per CDR3 protein. The data hold hundreds of thousands of distinct CDR3 sequences, with 8% to 9% observed a single time. The data were also submitted as part of a second study, on yellow fever vaccine responses in identical twins.

Material: PBMCs. These receptors came from a woman between 18 and 29 years old in good health.

This clonotype was counted only a few times. The chain combines TRBV6-1 with TRBJ2-3, with D perhaps TRBD1 or TRBD2 (5 bases each). This CDR3 is built from 16 residues. The germline V and J ends were trimmed by 5 bases and 8 bases, with 23 bases remaining between them. CDR1 is MNHNS, CDR2 SASEGT, per germline. For the CDR3, the DNA is TGTGCCAGCAGTCGCACTGACAGAGGGCTCAATCGTACGCAGTATTTT. Its protein is CASSRTDRGLNRTQYF.

The genes are TRBV5-1 and TRBJ2-1; 9 nucleotides match TRBD2. V shed 3 bases, J shed 9 bases, and the junction held 10 bases outside the gene matches. The CDR3 is 15 residues long. CDR1 is SGHRS, CDR2 YFSETQ, per germline. The CDR3 loop is CASSSIAGARSEQFF. DNA for the CDR3: TGCGCCAGCAGCTCTATAGCGGGGGCCAGGAGTGAGCAGTTCTTC.

This clonotype occurred many times. This rearrangement joins TRBV20-1 to TRBJ2-3, with TRBD2 matching 7 bases. The CDR3 totals 15 residues. The J segment lost 2 bases and the V segment lost 3 bases, leaving 8 bases of the junction unmatched. Looked up from germline, CDR1 is DFQATT and CDR2 is SNEGSKA (reference sequence). The CDR3 spells CSASPAGSITDTQYF. In DNA, the CDR3 is TGCAGTGCTAGCCCAGCGGGATCTATCACAGATACGCAGTATTTT.

This clonotype was counted only a few times. The chain links TRBV20-1 to TRBJ1-1; TRBD1 is a possible D gene (6 bases). V was pared by 1 base and J by 1 base, with 16 bases between. The CDR3 is 16 residues long. Germline V CDR1 and CDR2: DFQATT, SNEGSKA (reference sequence). CDR3 coding DNA: TGCAGTGCTAGAGTGTATTTGGACAGTCCGAACACTGAAGCTTTCTTT. Its protein is CSARVYLDSPNTEAFF.

The chain combines TRBV20-1 with TRBJ2-5, with TRBD1 matching 7 bases. Germline trimming cut 1 base from V and 5 bases from J; bases unmatched to any gene: 4. The CDR3 is made up of 13 amino acids. CDR1 is DFQATT, CDR2 SNEGSKA, per germline (reference sequence). The CDR3 nucleotides are TGCAGTGCTAGAGCTACAGGGGAGGAGACCCAGTACTTC. Encoded protein: CSARATGEETQYF.

The chain links TRBV5-1 to TRBJ2-3; 8 bases fit TRBD2. CDR1 is SGHRS and CDR2 is YFSETQ in the germline V gene. This CDR3 region has 14 residues. V was clipped by 6 bases and J by 5 bases; unmatched bases: 8. CDR3 sequence (DNA): TGCGCCAGCACAGCCGGGGGGGCCAGAGATACGCAGTATTTT. Its protein product is CASTAGGARDTQYF.

The J gene is TRBJ2-5, the V gene TRBV5-1; D is ambiguous. This CDR3 contains 13 residues. CDR1 is SGHRS and CDR2 is YFSETQ in the germline V gene. Deletions cut 1 base from V and 7 bases from J, with 11 bases between. The CDR3 sequence: CASSLIIGATQYF. The DNA for the CDR3 is TGCGCCAGCAGCTTGATTATCGGCGCGACCCAGTACTTC.

This clonotype was detected only a few times. The V gene is TRBV12-3 or TRBV12-4, the J gene TRBJ2-5, with TRBD1 matching 7 bases. With 5 bases clipped from V and 1 base from J, the junction kept 7 bases outside the gene matches. The CDR3 sequence is 15 residues long. The CDR3 DNA sequence: TGTGCCAGCAGTACTAACCGGGACAGCCAAGAGACCCAGTACTTC. It yields the protein CASSTNRDSQETQYF.

This clonotype was counted a few times. This chain links TRBV27 with TRBJ2-7; 8 nucleotides agree with TRBD1. V lost 5 bases and J lost 6; bases outside the gene matches: 15. Germline V gene data show CDR1 as MNHEY and CDR2 as SMNVEV (reference sequence). This CDR3 contains 16 residues. Here the CDR3 DNA reads TGTGCCAGCAGTACTCTAACCGGGACAGGAGGCCCCGAGCAGTACTTC. This translates into CASSTLTGTGGPEQYF.

This clonotype turned up a few times. The rearrangement links TRBV7-2 to TRBJ1-2; 7 positions match TRBD1. The CDR3 length is 15 residues. V lost 6 bases to trimming and J lost 2 bases; unmatched junction nucleotides: 9. Germline CDR1 reads SGHTA; CDR2 reads FQGNSA. The CDR3 nucleotides are TGTGCCAGCAGTCCGAACCTGGGACAGAACTATGGCTACACCTTC. Protein product: CASSPNLGQNYGYTF.

This clonotype has a handful of counts. This chain joins TRBV6-2 or TRBV6-3 and TRBJ2-2; possibly TRBD1 for D (6 bases). Germline CDR1 reads MNHEY; CDR2 reads SVGEGT. Trimming removed 6 bases from V and 6 bases from J, with 20 bases in between. The CDR3 loop spans 16 amino acids. CDR3 protein: CASRSMDSDRPGELFF. The DNA for the CDR3 is TGTGCCAGCAGATCCATGGACAGCGATCGGCCCGGGGAGCTGTTTTTT.

This clonotype was observed many times. The V and J genes are TRBV4-3 and TRBJ2-5; possibly TRBD2 for D (5 bases). V lost 0 bases, J lost 1 base, and 9 bases lay in between. Germline-derived CDR1 and CDR2 are LGHNA and YSLEER. The length of the CDR3 is 15 residues. This CDR3 reads CASSQEPGVQETQYF. Written as DNA, the CDR3 is TGCGCCAGCAGCCAAGAACCCGGGGTCCAAGAGACCCAGTACTTC.

This rearrangement joins TRBV7-2 to TRBJ2-7; TRBD2 agrees at 10 bases. Trimming cost V 3 bases and J 6 bases; bases outside gene matches: 8. Germline assignment: CDR1 SGHTA and CDR2 FQGNSA. The CDR3 runs 15 residues. CDR3 sequence: CASSFVLAGEVEQYF. CDR3 DNA sequence: TGTGCCAGCAGCTTCGTCCTAGCGGGGGAGGTCGAGCAGTACTTC.

The chain employs TRBV7-9 and TRBJ1-1, with D possibly TRBD1 on 6 matching bases. The V gene lost 4 bases and the J gene lost 6 bases, with 9 bases spanning the gap. Germline lookup yields CDR1 SEHNR and CDR2 FQNEAQ (reference sequence). CDR3 length: 12 residues. CDR3 sequence: CASSWRTAEAFF. CDR3 bases: TGTGCCAGCAGCTGGAGGACAGCTGAAGCTTTCTTT.

This clonotype appeared a few times. The V gene is TRBV16, the J gene TRBJ1-2, with D uncertain. V lost 2 bases and J lost 0, with 13 bases in between. The CDR3 contains 16 residues. In germline, CDR1 is KGHSY, CDR2 FQNENV. CDR3 coding DNA: TGTGCCAGCAGCCAAAACAGCCTTCTACCTAACTATGGCTACACCTTC. The encoded protein is CASSQNSLLPNYGYTF. The variable domain in full, completed from reference TRBV16 and TRBJ1-2, reads GEEVAQTPKHLVRGEGQKAKLYCAPIKGHSYVFWYQQVLKNEFKFLISFQNENVFDETGMPKERFSAKCLPNSPCSLEIQATKLEDSAVYFCASSQNSLLPNYGYTFGSGTRLTVV.

This clonotype was detected a few times. The V gene is TRBV18, the J gene TRBJ2-7, with D possibly called TRBD1 or TRBD2 (6 bases each). The CDR3 runs 16 residues. Germline CDR1 reads KGHSH; CDR2 reads LQKENI. The V end lost 3 bases, the J end lost 0 bases, and 15 bases lay between the germline ends. CDR3 DNA: TGTGCCAGCTCACCGATTGGGGGGCGCGTCTCCTACGAGCAGTACTTC. This translates into CASSPIGGRVSYEQYF. Supplemented by reference TRBV18 and TRBJ2-7, the full variable domain reads NAGVMQNPRHLVRRRGQEARLRCSPMKGHSHVYWYRQLPEEGLKFMVYLQKENIIDESGMPKERFSAEFPKEGPSILRIQQVVRGDSAAYFCASSPIGGRVSYEQYFGPGTRLTVT.

Many counts were recorded for this clonotype. The gene calls are TRBV11-2 and TRBJ2-3; the D gene is possibly TRBD2 (6 bases). V dropped 1 base and J dropped 4 bases, with 15 bases sitting between them. The CDR3 runs to 16 residues. Germline CDR1 SGHAT, CDR2 FQNNGV. The DNA for the CDR3 is TGTGCCAGCAGCTTAGCAGGCGGGAAAAGACCAGATACGCAGTATTTT. It encodes CASSLAGGKRPDTQYF.

The chain uses TRBV27 and TRBJ2-1; tentatively, D is TRBD2 (7 bases). CDR1 is MNHEY, CDR2 SMNVEV, per germline (reference sequence). The CDR3 runs to 16 residues. Trimming shortened V by 2 bases and J by 4 bases, and 15 bases separated the two germline ends. The CDR3 sequence: CASSLLAGAKYNEQFF. The CDR3, as DNA: TGTGCCAGCAGTTTACTGGCGGGGGCAAAATACAATGAGCAGTTCTTC.

This clonotype has at least ten counts. The chain uses TRBV5-1 and TRBJ2-1; TRBD2 aligns across 8 bases. V was clipped by 3 bases and J by 4 bases; unmatched bases: 6. CDR3 length: 15 residues. Germline CDR1 and CDR2: SGHRS and YFSETQ. As DNA, the CDR3 is TGCGCCAGCAGCTGGGGAGTAGCGGGGTACAATGAGCAGTTCTTC. Its protein is CASSWGVAGYNEQFF.

This clonotype has a handful of counts. The chain recombines TRBV10-3 with TRBJ2-1, with D possibly matching TRBD2 (5 bases). The CDR3 has 14 amino acids. Per the germline V gene, CDR1 is ENHRY and CDR2 is SYGVKD. Trimming stripped 2 bases from V and 6 bases from J, with 11 bases between. As DNA, the CDR3 is TGTGCCATCAGTGAGAACCGGGATATCAATGAGCAGTTCTTC. This encodes CAISENRDINEQFF.

The rearrangement links TRBV28 to TRBJ2-6; D is unclear. Trimming removed 6 bases from V and 4 bases from J, with 7 bases in between. The V gene's germline CDR1 is MDHEN and CDR2 SYDVKM. CDR3 length: 13 residues. CDR3 in DNA: TGTGCCAGCAGGGCGGCGGGGGCCAACGTCCTGACTTTC. It translates to CASRAAGANVLTF.

The chain is built from TRBV10-3 and TRBJ2-7; D possibly matches TRBD1 or TRBD2 (5 bases each). CDR3 length: 15 residues. Germline CDR1 is ENHRY and CDR2 is SYGVKD. V was pared by 4 bases and J by 0 bases, with 13 bases between. The CDR3 here is CAISGGDSFSYEQYF. CDR3 bases: TGTGCCATCAGTGGGGGAGACAGCTTCTCCTACGAGCAGTACTTC.

This clonotype was counted at least ten times. The gene calls are TRBV7-2 and TRBJ1-2; D uncertain. There are 14 residues in the CDR3. The germline gives CDR1 SGHTA, CDR2 FQGNSA. Trimming removed 1 base at V and 2 bases at J, with 8 bases between. The CDR3 DNA follows: TGTGCCAGCAGCTTAGATCCGGCAAACTATGGCTACACCTTC. Translated: CASSLDPANYGYTF.

The V call is TRBV24-1, the J call TRBJ2-1; tentative D call: TRBD1 (6 bases). The CDR3 is made up of 15 amino acids. V lost 0 bases, J lost 5 bases, and 10 bases lay in between. Germline V gene lookup returns CDR1 KGHDR and CDR2 SFDVKD. This CDR3 is CATSDLGRGDNEQFF. The CDR3 DNA is TGTGCCACCAGTGATTTGGGCAGGGGTGACAATGAGCAGTTCTTC.

At least ten counts were recorded for this clonotype. This CDR3 is CASSPGQGTEAFF. The CDR3 nucleotides are TGTGCCAGCTCGCCGGGACAGGGGACTGAAGCTTTCTTT. The rearrangement uses TRBV18 and TRBJ1-1, with TRBD1 matching 10 bases. The CDR3 spans 13 residues. CDR1 and CDR2 from the germline V gene are KGHSH and LQKENI. V shed 6 bases and J 5 bases; nucleotides not matched to a gene: 3.

This clonotype has ten or more counts. The chain employs TRBV20-1 and TRBJ1-1; the match to TRBD1 covers 7 bases. Germline trimming cut 0 bases from V and 2 bases from J; bases unmatched to any gene: 3. Germline V gives CDR1 DFQATT, CDR2 SNEGSKA (reference sequence). The CDR3 loop spans 14 amino acids. The DNA for the CDR3 is TGCAGTGCTAGAGAAGGGACAGTCAACACTGAAGCTTTCTTT. As protein: CSAREGTVNTEAFF.